This T cell receptor beta chain was profiled in a study of cytomegalovirus exposure and HLA in healthy donors. Regarding the study as a whole: With DRB1 most and HLA-C fewest, TCR association rates differed between HLA loci in a later analysis. Several of the most significant clusters appeared, in a later analysis, to be linked to common viral pathogens. There were reportedly fewer N-insertions in an Asian-associated ancestry cluster than the roughly 670-donor mean, in a later analysis.

The ends lost 4 bases at V and 5 bases at J; junction bases unmatched: 8. This CDR3 contains 15 residues. The germline gives CDR1 MNHNS, CDR2 SASEGT. 60 Vbeta and 13 Jbeta primers were used in PCR. The protocol was immunoSEQ multiplex PCR, while the TCRdb copy is restricted to in-frame clones and leaves out a portion. This repertoire shows more than 90,000 clones, about 80% found once; its top ten account for approximately 2%. Worth noting for this clone: Its matching antigen is unknown.

Sequenced input: PBMCs. The receptor was isolated from a man aged 35 to 55 in good health and CMV-seronegative. The chain carries TRBV6-1 and TRBJ2-7, with 10 positions matching TRBD1. Here the CDR3 reads CASSGTGGKVDEQYF. The CDR3 DNA sequence: TGTGCCAGCAGTGGGACAGGGGGTAAGGTGGACGAGCAGTACTTC.